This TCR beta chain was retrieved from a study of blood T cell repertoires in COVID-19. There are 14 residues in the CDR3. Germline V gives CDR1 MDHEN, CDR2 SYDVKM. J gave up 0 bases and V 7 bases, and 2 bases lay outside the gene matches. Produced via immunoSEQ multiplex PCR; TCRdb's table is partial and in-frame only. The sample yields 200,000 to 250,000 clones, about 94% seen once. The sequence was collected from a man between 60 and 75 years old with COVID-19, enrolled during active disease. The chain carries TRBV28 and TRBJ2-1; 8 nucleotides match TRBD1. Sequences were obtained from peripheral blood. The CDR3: CASIGTGSYNEQFF. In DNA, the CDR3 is TGTGCCAGCATTGGGACAGGCTCCTACAATGAGCAGTTCTTC.